Shown below are 31 T cell receptor beta chains from a single sample sequenced in a study of T cell repertoires in cytomegalovirus infection. TCRdb redid the calling of the reads with MiXCR, one entry per CDR3 protein. The sample yields about 310,000 distinct CDR3 sequences, roughly 17% seen once. Input material: PBMCs. These receptors originate from a human donor in good health (CMV status not recorded). Some clones in this sample may be carry-over from other donors' samples.

This clonotype was counted a few times. The chain carries TRBV5-6 and TRBJ1-5; D remains unclear. The V gene's germline CDR1 is SGHDT and CDR2 YYEEEE. Trimming shortened V by 4 bases and J by 4 bases, and 9 bases separated the two germline ends. The CDR3 extends over 13 amino acids. CDR3 sequence (DNA): TGTGCCAGCAGCCCTACACCAAATCAGCCCCAGCATTTT. Protein product: CASSPTPNQPQHF. Together with reference TRBV5-6 and TRBJ1-5, the CDR3 gives the full variable domain: DAGVTQSPTHLIKTRGQQVTLRCSPKSGHDTVSWYQQALGQGPQFIFQYYEEEERQRGNFPDRFSGHQFPNYSSELNVNALLLGDSALYLCASSPTPNQPQHFGDGTRLSIL.

This clonotype was recorded at least ten times. The genes are TRBV2 and TRBJ2-1, with TRBD1 matching over 7 bases. The V segment lost 9 bases and the J segment 0 bases; nucleotides outside the gene matches: 5. CDR1 is SNHLY and CDR2 is FYNNEI in the germline V gene. The CDR3 loop spans 14 amino acids. The chain's CDR3 is CARSRDSSYNEQFF. The CDR3 DNA reads as TGTGCCAGGTCCCGGGACAGCTCCTACAATGAGCAGTTCTTC. Filled out from reference TRBV2 and TRBJ2-1, the complete variable domain reads EPEVTQTPSHQVTQMGQEVILRCVPISNHLYFYWYRQILGQKVEFLVSFYNNEISEKSEIFDDQFSVERPDGSNFTLKIRSTKLEDSAMYFCARSRDSSYNEQFFGPGTRLTVL.

The genes are TRBV7-2 and TRBJ2-7; 15 bases are a match to TRBD2. This CDR3 region has 15 residues. Germline CDR1 reads SGHTA; CDR2 reads FQGNSA. Trimming took 4 bases from V and 6 from J; bases not matched to a gene: 4. CDR3 amino acids: CASSYGLAGGGEQYF. CDR3 in DNA: TGTGCCAGCAGCTACGGACTAGCGGGGGGGGGCGAGCAGTACTTC.

This clonotype was seen at least ten times. The chain is built from TRBV5-1 and TRBJ2-7; either TRBD1 or TRBD2 may supply D (5 bases each). V lost 4 bases to trimming and J lost 2 bases, with 22 bases between them. CDR3 length equals 17 residues. The germline V gene has CDR1 SGHRS and CDR2 YFSETQ. The CDR3 bases are TGCGCCAGCAGCCCCGGGACCGACCCCCTAGACCCCTACGAGCAGTACTTC. Amino acid sequence: CASSPGTDPLDPYEQYF.

This chain joins TRBV7-4 and TRBJ1-2, with TRBD1 matching 11 bases. V lost 5 bases to trimming and J lost 5 bases; unmatched junction nucleotides: 10. CDR3 length: 16 amino acids. Germline V lookup: CDR1 SGHVT, CDR2 SQSDAQ. DNA for the CDR3: TGTGCCAGCAGCGGGAGGGACAGGGGGTACCTTTATGGCTACACCTTC. As protein: CASSGRDRGYLYGYTF.

This clonotype was counted many times. V usage is TRBV19 and J usage is TRBJ2-1; no firm D call. V lost 3 bases and J 9 bases, leaving 15 bases between the germline ends. The CDR3 contains 14 residues. CDR1 is LNHDA, CDR2 SQIVND, per germline (reference sequence). DNA for the CDR3: TGTGCCAGTAGTATTGTGGGGATCCTGAGTGAGCAGTTCTTC. Amino acids: CASSIVGILSEQFF. Combining the CDR3 with reference TRBV19 and TRBJ2-1 gives the whole variable domain DGGITQSPKYLFRKEGQNVTLSCEQNLNHDAMYWYRQDPGQGLRLIYYSQIVNDFQKGDIAEGYSVSREKKESFPLTVTSAQKNPTAFYLCASSIVGILSEQFFGPGTRLTVL.

This clonotype was counted between two and nine times. The CDR3 nucleotides read TGTGCCAGCAGCTTATTGGGGGGGGGGTCCTACGAGCAGTACTTC. The encoded protein is CASSLLGGGSYEQYF. The chain joins TRBV7-2 to TRBJ2-7; 7 bases align to TRBD2. The germline gives CDR1 SGHTA, CDR2 FQGNSA. The CDR3 spans 15 residues. The V and J ends lost 2 bases and 1 base, in that order; junction bases with no gene match: 5.

This chain uses TRBV10-3 with TRBJ2-3; TRBD1 matches at 8 bases. Unmatched junction bases numbered 5, after V lost 3 bases and J lost 3 bases. CDR1 ENHRY and CDR2 SYGVKD come from the germline V gene. The CDR3 has 15 amino acids. The CDR3 region is CAISDSGGITDTQYF. The CDR3 bases are TGTGCCATCAGTGACTCAGGGGGCATAACAGATACGCAGTATTTT.

This clonotype was counted between two and nine times. The chain has TRBV12-3 or TRBV12-4 and TRBJ1-5; 11 nucleotides line up with TRBD1. V trimming: 4 bases; J trimming: 11 bases; junction bases outside the gene matches: 13. The CDR3 has 16 amino acids. The CDR3 protein is CASSSSGQGAHMAQHF. The CDR3 DNA is TGTGCCAGCAGTTCCTCTGGACAGGGGGCCCACATGGCCCAGCATTTT.

CDR3 in amino acids: CASRIDVGQGRTGELFF. The DNA of the CDR3 is TGTGCCAGCAGAATAGACGTGGGACAGGGTCGGACCGGGGAGCTGTTTTTT. The V and J genes are TRBV2 and TRBJ2-2; TRBD1 agrees at 9 bases. CDR3 length: 17 amino acids. Trimming took 6 bases from V and 5 from J; bases not matched to a gene: 13. The germline V gene has CDR1 SNHLY and CDR2 FYNNEI. Using reference TRBV2 and TRBJ2-2 for the parts outside the CDR3, the full variable domain is EPEVTQTPSHQVTQMGQEVILRCVPISNHLYFYWYRQILGQKVEFLVSFYNNEISEKSEIFDDQFSVERPDGSNFTLKIRSTKLEDSAMYFCASRIDVGQGRTGELFFGEGSRLTVL.

There are many counts of this clonotype. The gene calls are TRBV28 and TRBJ2-1; TRBD2 matches 13 bases. The length of the CDR3 is 17 residues. V shed 6 bases, J shed 0 bases, and the junction held 5 bases outside the gene matches. Germline CDR1 MDHEN, CDR2 SYDVKM. The CDR3 nucleotides are TGTGCCAGCAGCCCGGGACTAGCGGGGAGCTCCTACAATGAGCAGTTCTTC. It encodes CASSPGLAGSSYNEQFF.

This chain uses TRBV20-1 with TRBJ2-3; the match to TRBD2 covers 7 bases. CDR1 is DFQATT, CDR2 SNEGSKA, per germline (reference sequence). There are 14 residues in the CDR3. The V and J ends lost 2 bases and 5 bases, in that order; junction bases with no gene match: 7. DNA of the CDR3: TGCAGTGCTAGACCCTGGACGGGAGGAGATACGCAGTATTTT. It translates to CSARPWTGGDTQYF.

The sample holds many counts of this clonotype. The chain has TRBV20-1 and TRBJ1-2; 7 bases map to TRBD1. Germline V gives CDR1 DFQATT, CDR2 SNEGSKA (reference sequence). This CDR3 contains 14 residues. Unmatched junction bases numbered 3, after V lost 2 bases and J lost 0 bases. In nucleotides, the CDR3 is TGCAGTGCTAGACAGGGGGATTCTAACTATGGCTACACCTTC. Its translation is CSARQGDSNYGYTF.

A few counts support this clonotype. The rearrangement uses TRBV28 and TRBJ2-1; D might be TRBD1 or TRBD2, each matching 5 bases. The germline V gene has CDR1 MDHEN and CDR2 SYDVKM. This CDR3 is 13 amino acids long. V was pared by 7 bases and J by 0 bases, with 7 bases between. The CDR3 DNA follows: TGTGCCAGCACAGGGAGCTCCTACAATGAGCAGTTCTTC. This codes for CASTGSSYNEQFF.

CDR3 nucleotide sequence: TGTGCCAGTGGACGGATTGCAACTAATGAAAAACTGTTTTTT. This gives the protein CASGRIATNEKLFF. The chain joins TRBV19 to TRBJ1-4; D unresolved. Germline V lookup: CDR1 LNHDA, CDR2 SQIVND (reference sequence). With 8 bases removed from V and 0 bases from J, the gap between germline ends came to 10 bases. The CDR3 is made up of 14 amino acids. Variable domain in full (rest from reference TRBV19 and TRBJ1-4): DGGITQSPKYLFRKEGQNVTLSCEQNLNHDAMYWYRQDPGQGLRLIYYSQIVNDFQKGDIAEGYSVSREKKESFPLTVTSAQKNPTAFYLCASGRIATNEKLFFGSGTQLSVL.

This clonotype was recorded a few times. The chain employs TRBV20-1 and TRBJ2-3; perhaps TRBD2 as D (7 bases). Trimming stripped 6 bases from V and 5 bases from J, with 15 bases between. The CDR3 runs to 13 residues. Germline V lookup: CDR1 DFQATT, CDR2 SNEGSKA (reference sequence). The CDR3 spells CSAGGGEGDTQYF. The DNA for the CDR3 is TGCAGTGCCGGAGGGGGGGAGGGAGATACGCAGTATTTT.

The chain combines TRBV12-3 or TRBV12-4 with TRBJ2-5; D is unresolved. The CDR3 is made up of 13 amino acids. V was trimmed by 5 bases and J by 2 bases, leaving 9 bases between them. CDR3 region: CASSNLGQETQYF. The CDR3 DNA is TGTGCCAGCAGTAACTTAGGACAAGAGACCCAGTACTTC.

CDR3: CSARSGQGIFNEKLFF. CDR3 sequence (DNA): TGCAGTGCTAGATCAGGACAGGGGATCTTTAATGAAAAACTGTTTTTT. The V gene is TRBV20-1, the J gene TRBJ1-4, with 9 positions matching TRBD1. V lost 2 bases to trimming and J lost 4 bases; unmatched junction nucleotides: 8. The CDR3 contains 16 residues. Germline CDR1 DFQATT, CDR2 SNEGSKA (reference sequence).

This clonotype was found a few times. The chain carries TRBV20-1 and TRBJ1-6, with D perhaps matching TRBD1 (5 bases). This CDR3 is built from 13 residues. CDR1 DFQATT and CDR2 SNEGSKA come from the germline V gene (reference sequence). V lost 0 bases and J 11 bases, leaving 11 bases between the germline ends. The CDR3: CSARDGGGAPLHF. The CDR3 region has the DNA TGCAGTGCTAGAGACGGGGGTGGGGCACCCCTCCACTTT.

The chain carries TRBV12-3 or TRBV12-4 and TRBJ1-1, with D possibly matching TRBD1 (6 bases). V dropped 4 bases and J dropped 2 bases, with 11 bases sitting between them. The length of the CDR3 is 14 residues. The CDR3: CASSYVQGNTEAFF. The CDR3 coding sequence is TGTGCCAGCAGTTATGTACAGGGAAACACTGAAGCTTTCTTT.

There are many counts of this clonotype. The rearrangement uses TRBV7-8 and TRBJ2-7; D unclear. This CDR3 is 16 amino acids long. V lost 5 bases and J lost 4, with 21 bases in between. Germline V gene sequence: CDR1 SGHVS, CDR2 FQNEAQ. Here the CDR3 DNA reads TGTGCCAGCAGCCCCCACGGTGGTGGAGAGTCTTACGAGCAGTACTTC. Protein sequence: CASSPHGGGESYEQYF.

This clonotype was seen more than once but under ten times. For the CDR3, the DNA is TGTGCCAGCAGGGGGGATACGCAGTATTTT. Protein sequence: CASRGDTQYF. This chain uses TRBV28 with TRBJ2-3; D not resolved. Per germline, CDR1 MDHEN and CDR2 SYDVKM. Trimming removed 6 bases at V and 6 bases at J, with 4 bases between. CDR3 size: 10 residues.

This clonotype came up many times. The CDR3 DNA is TGTGCCAGCAGCCTCCACGGGATATCCTGGGGTCAGCCCCAGCATTTT. Protein sequence: CASSLHGISWGQPQHF. V usage is TRBV28 and J usage is TRBJ1-5; D remains unclear. The CDR3 sequence is 16 residues long. Germline V lookup: CDR1 MDHEN, CDR2 SYDVKM. V was cut by 6 bases and J by 6 bases, with 21 bases left in between.

This clonotype was picked up a small number of times. The rearrangement joins TRBV12-3 or TRBV12-4 to TRBJ2-1, with D tentatively TRBD1 (6 bases). The V end lost 6 bases, the J end lost 13 bases, and 22 bases lay between the germline ends. The CDR3 is made up of 14 amino acids. In DNA form, the CDR3 reads TGTGCCAGCAGCTATGACAGGTTAACGCAGCATCAGTTCTTC. This encodes CASSYDRLTQHQFF.

This clonotype occurred a few times. The chain joins TRBV10-3 to TRBJ2-2; D gene ambiguous. Germline CDR1 ENHRY, CDR2 SYGVKD. The V gene lost 3 bases and the J gene lost 4 bases, with 0 bases spanning the gap. This CDR3 region has 11 residues. The CDR3 DNA follows: TGTGCCATCAGTGACACCGGGGAGCTGTTTTTT. It encodes CAISDTGELFF.

This clonotype showed up many times. V is TRBV7-2 and J is TRBJ1-6; D not resolved. V lost 5 bases, J lost 6 bases, and 8 bases lay in between. The CDR3 totals 13 residues. Germline CDR1 is SGHTA and CDR2 is FQGNSA. CDR3 nucleotides: TGTGCCAGCAGCCCGCGGCCTAATTCACCCCTCCACTTT. Amino acid sequence: CASSPRPNSPLHF.

A remark on this clonotype: This sequence may be a read error, since a much larger clone differs from it by one base. This chain connects TRBV6-6 to TRBJ1-2, with D possibly matching TRBD1 (6 bases). Germline CDR1 MNHNY, CDR2 SVGAGI (reference sequence). CDR3 size: 15 residues. With 6 bases removed from V and 3 bases from J, the gap between germline ends came to 17 bases. The CDR3 protein is CASRVFDRQDYGYTF. CDR3 in DNA: TGTGCCAGCAGAGTATTCGATCGACAGGACTATGGCTACACCTTC.

This clonotype was counted a few times. The rearrangement uses TRBV20-1 and TRBJ1-2; no reliable D call. Germline CDR1 DFQATT, CDR2 SNEGSKA (reference sequence). Trimming removed 5 bases at V and 0 bases at J, with 28 bases between. This CDR3 region has 19 residues. The CDR3 coding sequence is TGCAGTGCTCGAAACCGCATACGATACAAGCGCCAAGCTAACTATGGCTACACCTTC. Translating it yields CSARNRIRYKRQANYGYTF.

The sample holds many counts of this clonotype. The V gene is TRBV12-3 or TRBV12-4, the J gene TRBJ1-5; D remains ambiguous. This CDR3 region has 14 residues. Trimming shortened V by 5 bases and J by 2 bases, and 10 bases separated the two germline ends. As DNA, the CDR3 is TGTGCCAGCAGTCCCCGGGATGGCAATCAGCCCCAGCATTTT. This translates into CASSPRDGNQPQHF.

This clonotype occurred a few times. The chain carries TRBV11-2 and TRBJ2-5, with 9 nucleotides matching TRBD2. The CDR3 consists of 16 residues. Germline CDR1 is SGHAT and CDR2 is FQNNGV. The V gene end was trimmed by 5 bases and the J gene end by 0 bases; junction bases not matched to a gene: 7. CDR3 amino acids: CASSAGGQQYQETQYF. The DNA of the CDR3 is TGTGCCAGCAGCGCGGGGGGGCAGCAGTACCAAGAGACCCAGTACTTC.

This clonotype appeared many times. The V and J genes are TRBV4-1 and TRBJ2-2; TRBD1 matches at 7 bases. The CDR3 has 15 amino acids. V was pared by 0 bases and J by 7 bases, with 5 bases of the junction left unmatched. The V gene's germline CDR1 is MGHRA and CDR2 YSYEKL. This CDR3 is CASSQDRTGVGELFF. The CDR3 coding sequence is TGCGCCAGCAGCCAAGATCGAACAGGGGTCGGGGAGCTGTTTTTT.